This T cell receptor beta chain was documented in a study of T cells after posttransplantation cyclophosphamide. Whole-study results and caveats: TRB overlap between skin or GI tissue T cells and blood was limited. Recipient CMV seropositivity and CMV reactivation strongly tracked TRB clonality. Donor CD8+ memory clones often dominated recipient blood repertoires at later times.

Busulfan-fludarabine conditioning, marrow transplant, and cyclophosphamide on days +3 and +4 were administered. This clone appeared many times. Its matching antigen is unknown. Sequencing used immunoSEQ multiplex PCR; TCRdb keeps in-frame clones, though not all of them. Singletons are absent from the sample, which has about 2,300 clones. The CDR3 consists of 13 residues. With 7 bases removed from V and 8 bases from J, the gap between germline ends came to 14 bases. CDR1 and CDR2 (germline): MDHEN, SYDVKM. The chain couples TRBV28 to TRBJ1-4; tentatively, D is TRBD1 (5 bases). The material sequenced was PBMCs, taken after an allogeneic stem cell transplant with post-transplant cyclophosphamide. The sequence was collected from a female patient aged 60 to 70 who received an allogeneic stem cell transplant from an unrelated donor, was CMV-positive, and had acute GVHD only. Some T cells may have originated in the graft donor. The chain's CDR3 is CASIGRGREKLFF. The CDR3, as DNA: TGTGCCAGCATCGGTCGGGGGAGAGAAAAACTGTTTTTT.